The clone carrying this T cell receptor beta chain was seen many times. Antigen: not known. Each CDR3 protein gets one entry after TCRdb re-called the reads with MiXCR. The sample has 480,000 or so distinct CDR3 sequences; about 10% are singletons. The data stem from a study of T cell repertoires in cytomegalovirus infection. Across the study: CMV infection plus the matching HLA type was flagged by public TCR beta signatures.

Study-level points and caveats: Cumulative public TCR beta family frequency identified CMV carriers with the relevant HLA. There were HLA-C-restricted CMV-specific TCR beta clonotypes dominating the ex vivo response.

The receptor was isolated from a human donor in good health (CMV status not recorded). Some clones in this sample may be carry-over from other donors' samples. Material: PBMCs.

The CDR3 bases are TGCGCCAGCAGTCAATTGGCGGATCGCTCCTACAATGAGCAGTTCTTC. It specifies CASSQLADRSYNEQFF. This sequence joins TRBV23-1 and TRBJ2-1; no clear D. TRBV23-1 is assigned to the ORF class and has an uncertain function. The CDR3 is 16 amino acids. Trimming cost V 1 base and J 0 bases, with 10 bases left between them.